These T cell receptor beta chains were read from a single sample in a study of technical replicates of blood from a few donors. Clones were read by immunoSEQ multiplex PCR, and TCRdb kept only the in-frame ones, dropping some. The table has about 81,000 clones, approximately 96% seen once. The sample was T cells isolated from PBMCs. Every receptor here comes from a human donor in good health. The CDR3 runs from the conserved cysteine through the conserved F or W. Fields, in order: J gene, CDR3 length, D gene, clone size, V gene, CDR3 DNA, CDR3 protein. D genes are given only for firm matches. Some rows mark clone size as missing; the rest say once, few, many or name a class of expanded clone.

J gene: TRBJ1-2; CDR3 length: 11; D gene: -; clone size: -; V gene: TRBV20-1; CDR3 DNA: TGCAGTGCTAGTAGTCCACAGGTATACACCTTC; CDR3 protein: CSASSPQVYTF
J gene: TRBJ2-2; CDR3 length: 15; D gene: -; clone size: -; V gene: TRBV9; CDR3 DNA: TGTGCCAGCGAAGACAGGACCTCGAACACCGGGGAGCTGTTTTTT; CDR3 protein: CASEDRTSNTGELFF
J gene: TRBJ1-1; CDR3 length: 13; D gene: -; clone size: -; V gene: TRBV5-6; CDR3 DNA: TGTGCCAGCAGCCCGGACTGGAACACTGAAGCTTTCTTT; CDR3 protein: CASSPDWNTEAFF
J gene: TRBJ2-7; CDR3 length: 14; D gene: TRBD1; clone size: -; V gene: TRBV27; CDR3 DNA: TGTGCCAGCAGTTTATACAGGGGGCGCTACGAGCAGTACTTC; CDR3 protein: CASSLYRGRYEQYF
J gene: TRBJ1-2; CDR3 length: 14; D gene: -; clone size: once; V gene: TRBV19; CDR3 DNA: TGTGCCAGTAGTATCCCCGCAGTTAACTATGGCTACACCTTC; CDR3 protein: CASSIPAVNYGYTF
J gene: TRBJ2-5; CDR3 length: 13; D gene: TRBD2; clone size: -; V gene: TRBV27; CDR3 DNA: TGTGCCAGTCGACTAGCGGGTCAAGAGACCCAGTACTTC; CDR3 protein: CASRLAGQETQYF
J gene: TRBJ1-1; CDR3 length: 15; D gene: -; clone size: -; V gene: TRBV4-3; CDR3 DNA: TGCGCCAGCAGCCAAGAGTCGGACTGGGGCACTGAAGCTTTCTTT; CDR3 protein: CASSQESDWGTEAFF
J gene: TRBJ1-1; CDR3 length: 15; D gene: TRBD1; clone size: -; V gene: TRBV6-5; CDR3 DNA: TGTGCCAGCAGTCCATCGGGGACAGGGGCCACTGAAGCTTTCTTT; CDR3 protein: CASSPSGTGATEAFF
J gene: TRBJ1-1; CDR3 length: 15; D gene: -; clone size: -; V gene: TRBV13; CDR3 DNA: TGTGCCAGCAGCTCTTACCGACAGGCCAACACTGAAGCTTTCTTT; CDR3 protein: CASSSYRQANTEAFF
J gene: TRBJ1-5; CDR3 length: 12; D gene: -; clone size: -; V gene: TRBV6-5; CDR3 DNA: TGTGCCAGCAGGGGGAGGGATCAGCCCCAGCATTTT; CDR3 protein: CASRGRDQPQHF
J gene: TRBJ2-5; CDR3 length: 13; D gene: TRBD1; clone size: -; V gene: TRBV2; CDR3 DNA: TGTGCCAGCAGTGGACAGGGGAGGGAGACCCAGTACTTC; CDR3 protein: CASSGQGRETQYF
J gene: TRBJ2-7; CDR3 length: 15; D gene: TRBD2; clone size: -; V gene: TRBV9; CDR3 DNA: TGTGCCAGCAGCCCATCCTCTGGGGAGGGAGTCGGGCAGTACTTC; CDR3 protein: CASSPSSGEGVGQYF
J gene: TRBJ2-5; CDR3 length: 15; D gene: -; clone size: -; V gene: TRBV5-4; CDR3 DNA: TGTGCCAGCAGCTTGCCAGGACAGAGCCAAGAGACCCAGTACTTC; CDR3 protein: CASSLPGQSQETQYF
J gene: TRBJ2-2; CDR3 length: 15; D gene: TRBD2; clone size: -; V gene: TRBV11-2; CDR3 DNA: TGTGCCAGCAGCTTAGTATCGGGAGGAACCGGGGAGCTGTTTTTT; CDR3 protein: CASSLVSGGTGELFF
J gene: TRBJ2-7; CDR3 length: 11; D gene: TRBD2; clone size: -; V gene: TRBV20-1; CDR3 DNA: TGCAGTGCTAGTAGCGGGGCAGAGCAGTACTTC; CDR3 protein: CSASSGAEQYF
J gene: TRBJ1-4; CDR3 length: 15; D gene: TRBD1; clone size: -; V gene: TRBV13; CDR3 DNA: TGTGCCAGCAGCTCGAGACAGGGCGCTAATGAAAAACTGTTTTTT; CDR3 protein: CASSSRQGANEKLFF
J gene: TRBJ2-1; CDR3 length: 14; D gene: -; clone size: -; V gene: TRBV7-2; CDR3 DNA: TGTGCCAGCAGCCCCTCAGGACTGACTGGCGAGCAGTTCTTC; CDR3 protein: CASSPSGLTGEQFF
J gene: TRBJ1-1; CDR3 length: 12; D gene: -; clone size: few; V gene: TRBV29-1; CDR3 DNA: TGCAGCGTTAAGGGGGAGTACACTGAAGCTTTCTTT; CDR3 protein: CSVKGEYTEAFF
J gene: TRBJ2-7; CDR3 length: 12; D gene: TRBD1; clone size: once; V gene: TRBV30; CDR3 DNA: TGTGCCTGGAGTAAGGGGGCGTACGAGCAGTACTTC; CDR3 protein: CAWSKGAYEQYF
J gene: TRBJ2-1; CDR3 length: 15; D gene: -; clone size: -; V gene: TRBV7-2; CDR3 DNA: TGTGCCAGCAGCTTTGCGATAGGAGAATACAATGAGCAGTTCTTC; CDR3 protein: CASSFAIGEYNEQFF
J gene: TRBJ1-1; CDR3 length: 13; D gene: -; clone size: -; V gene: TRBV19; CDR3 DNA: TGTGCCAGTAGTATGGTAGCGAACACTGAAGCTTTCTTT; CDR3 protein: CASSMVANTEAFF
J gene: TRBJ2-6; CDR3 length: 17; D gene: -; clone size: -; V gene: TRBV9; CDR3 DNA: TGTGCCAGCAGCGTAGTCCCCGGGAACTCTGGGGCCAACGTCCTGACTTTC; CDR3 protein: CASSVVPGNSGANVLTF
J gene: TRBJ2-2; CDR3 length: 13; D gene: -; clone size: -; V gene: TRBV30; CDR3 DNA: TGTGCCTGGAGTGTCGGGAACACCGGGGAGCTGTTTTTT; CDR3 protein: CAWSVGNTGELFF
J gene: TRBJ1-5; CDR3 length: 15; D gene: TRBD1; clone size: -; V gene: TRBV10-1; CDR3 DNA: TGCGCCAGCACCTTCGACAGGGCAGGGAGCCAGCCCCAGCATTTT; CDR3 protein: CASTFDRAGSQPQHF
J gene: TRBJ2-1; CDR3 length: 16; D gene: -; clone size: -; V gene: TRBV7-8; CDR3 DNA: TGTGCCAGCAGCTTAGAAACTCTGGCGGACTCTAGGGAGCAGTTCTTC; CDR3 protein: CASSLETLADSREQFF
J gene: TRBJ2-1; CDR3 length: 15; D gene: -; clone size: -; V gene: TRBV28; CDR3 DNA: TGTGCCAGCAGTACAATACCCAGCTCCTACAATGAGCAGTTCTTC; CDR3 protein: CASSTIPSSYNEQFF
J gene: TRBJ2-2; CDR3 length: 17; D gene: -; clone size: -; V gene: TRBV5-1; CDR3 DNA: TGCGCCAGCAGCTTGCAGCCGGGACTCCTGAACACCGGGGAGCTGTTTTTT; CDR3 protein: CASSLQPGLLNTGELFF
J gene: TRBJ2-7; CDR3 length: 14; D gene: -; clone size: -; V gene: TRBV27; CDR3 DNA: TGTGCCAGCAGTCCGGAAGGCGGTCCCTACGAGCAGTACTTC; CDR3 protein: CASSPEGGPYEQYF
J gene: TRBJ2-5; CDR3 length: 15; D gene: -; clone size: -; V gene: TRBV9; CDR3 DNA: TGTGCCAGCAGCGCGAGTTGGCTCAGGGGTGAGACCCAGTACTTC; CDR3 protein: CASSASWLRGETQYF
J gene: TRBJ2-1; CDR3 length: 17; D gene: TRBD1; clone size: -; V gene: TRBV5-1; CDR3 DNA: TGCGCCAGCAGCCTCGCTCCTCCGGGACAGGGGGCGAATGAGCAGTTCTTC; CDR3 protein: CASSLAPPGQGANEQFF
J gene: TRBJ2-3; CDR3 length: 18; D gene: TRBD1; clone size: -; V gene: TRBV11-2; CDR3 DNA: TGTGCCAGCAGCTTCCGGGACAGGGTAATAGGTTCCACAGATACGCAGTATTTT; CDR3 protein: CASSFRDRVIGSTDTQYF
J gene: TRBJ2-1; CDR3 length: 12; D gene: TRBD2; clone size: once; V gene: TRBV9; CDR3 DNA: TGTGCCAGCAGCGCCGGGACTAGTGAGCAGTTCTTC; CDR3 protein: CASSAGTSEQFF